Many counts were recorded for the clone carrying this TCR beta chain. Its target is unknown. Amplified regions were TCR beta CDR3 sequences from RNA transcripts. Carried out on the TCR CDR3, a first-round RT-PCR used the HTBI primer set. TCRdb passed the multiplex PCR reads through MiXCR, listing each CDR3 protein once. The sample holds under 550,000 distinct CDR3 sequences, around 13% seen once. This record comes from a study of T cells in Graves' hyperthyroidism and ophthalmopathy. Study context: It was at initial diagnosis, before any treatment, that peripheral blood was collected.

V lost 0 bases, J lost 5 bases, and 12 bases lay in between. This CDR3 comprises 14 residues. The germline V gene encodes CDR1 SGHDT and CDR2 YYEEEE. Diagnosis of hyperthyroidism was new in patients aged 18 to 65, and its duration was under 2 months. Patients showing uncontrolled infection, other autoimmune disease, pregnancy or lactation were ineligible. General observations from the study: A model of 13 V-J pairs discriminated ophthalmopathy from stable hyperthyroidism.

This receptor was obtained from a woman aged 18-30 years with Graves' hyperthyroidism. The sample taken for sequencing was blood. The rearrangement uses TRBV5-6 and TRBJ2-7; D may match TRBD1 or TRBD2 (5 bases each). Here the CDR3 DNA reads TGTGCCAGCAGCTTGGCCAGGGTGGGACACGAGCAGTACTTC. This sequence encodes CASSLARVGHEQYF.